A single sample gave rise to the 25 T cell receptor beta chains below, sequenced in a study of CD8 T cells in Susac syndrome. With random hexamers, reverse transcription was performed on roughly 0.5 to 1 ug of RNA. TCRdb ran MiXCR on the immunoSEQ multiplex PCR reads and lists one entry per CDR3 protein. The sample has a few hundred thousand distinct CDR3 sequences, about 95% seen once. What was sequenced was CD4+ T cells from PBMCs. All receptors come from a human donor with multiple sclerosis.

The chain has TRBV9 and TRBJ1-2, with D maybe TRBD1 (6 bases). CDR3 length: 18 amino acids. With 0 bases removed from V and 4 bases from J, the gap between germline ends came to 22 bases. Per germline, CDR1 SGDLS and CDR2 YYNGEE. CDR3 region: CASSVGGQGRDRGYGYTF. The CDR3 DNA reads as TGTGCCAGCAGCGTAGGGGGCCAGGGGAGAGATCGGGGCTATGGCTACACCTTC.

The chain combines TRBV30 with TRBJ2-3; TRBD2 aligns across 7 bases. The CDR3 totals 18 residues. J gave up 6 bases and V 8 bases, and 26 bases lay outside the gene matches. Germline-derived CDR1 and CDR2 are GTSNPN and SVGIG (reference sequence). Here the CDR3 reads CAMERAGVGVLGSDTQYF. Here the CDR3 DNA reads TGTGCCATGGAAAGGGCGGGAGTGGGAGTCCTGGGATCGGATACGCAGTATTTT.

The chain links TRBV29-1 to TRBJ2-3; the match to TRBD1 covers 7 bases. V lost 2 bases and J lost 4; bases outside the gene matches: 6. The germline gives CDR1 SQVTM, CDR2 ANQGSEA. This CDR3 region has 14 residues. In DNA form, the CDR3 reads TGCAGCGTTGAATCAGGGCAGGGGGCAGATACGCAGTATTTT. Protein sequence: CSVESGQGADTQYF.

The chain has TRBV29-1 and TRBJ2-1; 11 bases align to TRBD2. With V trimmed by 6 bases and J by 8 bases, 9 bases remained unmatched. This CDR3 contains 14 residues. Per germline, CDR1 SQVTM and CDR2 ANQGSEA. CDR3 DNA: TGCAGCGTGCGAACTAGCGGGAGAGGATATGAGCAGTTCTTC. Its protein product is CSVRTSGRGYEQFF.

The chain carries TRBV28 and TRBJ1-2; 10 positions agree with TRBD1. CDR3 length: 14 amino acids. CDR1 is MDHEN and CDR2 is SYDVKM in the germline V gene. The V gene end was trimmed by 6 bases and the J gene end by 8 bases; junction bases not matched to a gene: 9. The CDR3 here is CASREPGQGLGYTF. As DNA, the CDR3 is TGTGCCAGCAGGGAACCGGGACAGGGGCTAGGCTACACCTTC.

A single count supports this clonotype. The rearrangement joins TRBV27 to TRBJ2-3; D is unclear. V lost 8 bases and J lost 8, with 8 bases in between. Looked up from germline, CDR1 is MNHEY and CDR2 is SMNVEV (reference sequence). The CDR3 length is 10 residues. CDR3 DNA sequence: TGTGCCAGCGGCCTGACTACGCAGTATTTT. Amino acids: CASGLTTQYF.

This chain joins TRBV18 and TRBJ2-1; either TRBD1 or TRBD2 may fit D (5 bases each). V was pared by 3 bases and J by 1 base, with 10 bases between. Germline V CDR1 and CDR2: KGHSH, LQKENI. The length of the CDR3 is 15 residues. The CDR3, as DNA: TGTGCCAGCTCACCGGGGGTCGGGTCCTACAATGAGCAGTTCTTC. It is translated as CASSPGVGSYNEQFF.

J is TRBJ1-2 and V is TRBV7-8; D uncertain. The CDR3 sequence is 13 residues long. Between the trimmed V and J ends, which lost 1 base and 3 bases, there was a span of 6 bases. Germline CDR1 SGHVS, CDR2 FQNEAQ. The CDR3 spells CASSLVTHYGYTF. The CDR3 DNA reads as TGTGCCAGCAGCTTAGTGACCCACTATGGCTACACCTTC.

The chain joins TRBV20-1 to TRBJ1-3; D not resolved. This CDR3 contains 13 residues. The V end lost 4 bases, the J end lost 1 base, and 8 bases lay between the germline ends. CDR1 DFQATT and CDR2 SNEGSKA come from the germline V gene (reference sequence). CDR3 in amino acids: CSAIDGSGNTIYF. CDR3 sequence (DNA): TGCAGTGCTATCGACGGTTCTGGAAACACCATATATTTT.

The CDR3, as DNA: TGTGCCAGCAGCGTAGTACAGATGAACACTGAAGCTTTCTTT. Residues: CASSVVQMNTEAFF. The J gene is TRBJ1-1, the V gene TRBV9; no clear D. The CDR3 has 14 amino acids. The V end was cut by 0 bases, the J end by 0 bases, with 6 bases between. Looked up from germline, CDR1 is SGDLS and CDR2 is YYNGEE. Full variable domain (rest looked up from reference TRBV9 and TRBJ1-1): DSGVTQTPKHLITATGQRVTLRCSPRSGDLSVYWYQQSLDQGLQFLIQYYNGEERAKGNILERFSAQQFPDLHSELNLSSLELGDSALYFCASSVVQMNTEAFFGQGTRLTVV.

The chain links TRBV30 to TRBJ1-2; weak D call: TRBD1 (5 bases). The CDR3 spans 13 residues. Per the germline V gene, CDR1 is GTSNPN and CDR2 is SVGIG (reference sequence). V gave up 0 bases and J gave up 5 bases, with 10 bases separating them. The CDR3 reads CAWSVDRGYGYTF. CDR3 bases: TGTGCCTGGAGTGTAGATAGGGGATATGGCTACACCTTC.

This rearrangement joins TRBV7-2 to TRBJ2-3; no reliable D call. V lost 1 base and J lost 0, with 11 bases in between. The CDR3 extends over 16 amino acids. CDR1 and CDR2 from the germline V gene are SGHTA and FQGNSA. This chain's CDR3 is CASSLVFGLSTDTQYF. The CDR3 nucleotides read TGTGCCAGCAGCTTAGTATTTGGTCTAAGCACAGATACGCAGTATTTT.

The chain uses TRBV14 and TRBJ2-1; TRBD2 matches 12 bases. The CDR3 is made up of 17 amino acids. The germline V gene has CDR1 SGHDN and CDR2 FVKESK. With 1 base clipped from V and 10 bases from J, the junction kept 11 bases outside the gene matches. CDR3 residues: CASSQVRLAGAPNEQFF. The CDR3 nucleotides are TGTGCCAGCAGCCAAGTAAGACTAGCGGGGGCACCAAACGAGCAGTTCTTC.

The rearrangement uses TRBV3-1 and TRBJ2-7, with a weak D call TRBD2 (5 bases). The CDR3 contains 12 residues. CDR1 is LGHDT and CDR2 is YNNKEL in the germline V gene (reference sequence). Deletions cut 1 base from V and 5 bases from J, with 6 bases between. CDR3 region: CASSQVGDEQYF. The CDR3 DNA follows: TGTGCCAGCAGCCAAGTGGGAGACGAGCAGTACTTC.

V gene TRBV18 combines with J gene TRBJ2-4, with D perhaps TRBD1 or TRBD2 (5 bases each). V was cut by 5 bases and J by 2 bases, with 10 bases left in between. The CDR3 spans 14 residues. CDR1 is KGHSH and CDR2 is LQKENI in the germline V gene. CDR3 nucleotide sequence: TGTGCCAGCTCAAGAGGGGATACCAAAAACATTCAGTACTTC. Its protein is CASSRGDTKNIQYF. Using reference TRBV18 and TRBJ2-4 for the parts outside the CDR3, the full variable domain is NAGVMQNPRHLVRRRGQEARLRCSPMKGHSHVYWYRQLPEEGLKFMVYLQKENIIDESGMPKERFSAEFPKEGPSILRIQQVVRGDSAAYFCASSRGDTKNIQYFGAGTRLSVL.

The chain recombines TRBV15 with TRBJ2-2; no reliable D call. The V gene lost 2 bases and the J gene lost 2 bases, with 0 bases spanning the gap. Per the germline V gene, CDR1 is LNHNV and CDR2 is YYDKDF (reference sequence). CDR3 length: 12 residues. This CDR3 reads CATSRNTGELFF. CDR3 bases: TGTGCCACCAGCAGAAACACCGGGGAGCTGTTTTTT.

This clonotype was picked up a small number of times. The chain is built from TRBV30 and TRBJ2-1; D uncertain. V was clipped by 1 base and J by 0 bases, with 16 bases between them. The CDR3 sequence is 17 residues long. CDR1 is GTSNPN, CDR2 SVGIG, per germline (reference sequence). The CDR3 sequence: CAWSAVFPRVSYNEQFF. The CDR3 coding sequence is TGTGCCTGGAGTGCAGTGTTCCCCCGCGTCTCCTACAATGAGCAGTTCTTC.

The V and J genes are TRBV11-2 and TRBJ1-1, with D unresolved. The CDR3 is 16 amino acids. Germline lookup yields CDR1 SGHAT and CDR2 FQNNGV. With 5 bases removed from V and 0 bases from J, the gap between germline ends came to 16 bases. CDR3 sequence reads: CASSPRYSQMNTEAFF. The CDR3 nucleotides read TGTGCCAGCAGCCCGCGTTACTCACAGATGAACACTGAAGCTTTCTTT. Complete variable domain (other parts from reference TRBV11-2 and TRBJ1-1): EAGVAQSPRYKIIEKRQSVAFWCNPISGHATLYWYQQILGQGPKLLIQFQNNGVVDDSQLPKDRFSAERLKGVDSTLKIQPAKLEDSAVYLCASSPRYSQMNTEAFFGQGTRLTVV.

The rearrangement joins TRBV3-1 to TRBJ2-3, with 7 positions matching TRBD2. The CDR3 length is 15 residues. Germline CDR1 is LGHDT and CDR2 is YNNKEL (reference sequence). Germline trimming cut 4 bases from V and 4 bases from J; bases unmatched to any gene: 8. CDR3: CASSLGTKSSDTQYF. Written as DNA, the CDR3 is TGTGCCAGCAGCCTCGGGACTAAGTCTTCAGATACGCAGTATTTT.

This chain's CDR3 is CSALTGGNTGELFF. CDR3 coding DNA: TGCAGCGCGCTAACAGGGGGAAACACCGGGGAGCTGTTTTTT. The V call is TRBV29-1, the J call TRBJ2-2; TRBD1 matches 8 bases. The ends lost 7 bases at V and 2 bases at J; junction bases unmatched: 6. From germline, CDR1 is SQVTM and CDR2 ANQGSEA. The CDR3 loop spans 14 amino acids.

The gene calls are TRBV5-1 and TRBJ1-1; no clear D gene. V was cut by 1 base and J by 1 base, with 8 bases left in between. CDR3 size: 14 residues. Germline lookup yields CDR1 SGHRS and CDR2 YFSETQ. DNA of the CDR3: TGCGCCAGCAGCTTGAATTCGCCGAACACTGAAGCTTTCTTT. Translation gives CASSLNSPNTEAFF.

The J gene is TRBJ1-1, the V gene TRBV5-1; D call uncertain. V shed 5 bases and J shed 0 bases, with 11 bases lying between them. Germline values: CDR1 SGHRS, CDR2 YFSETQ. The CDR3 runs 14 residues. CDR3 residues: CASRSGAMNTEAFF. CDR3 nucleotide sequence: TGCGCCAGCAGATCGGGAGCGATGAACACTGAAGCTTTCTTT.

The CDR3 region has the DNA TGTGCCAGCAGTGGGGGGCCGAATGAGCAGTTCTTC. It translates to CASSGGPNEQFF. This sequence joins TRBV2 and TRBJ2-1, with D perhaps TRBD1 (6 bases). Germline V CDR1 and CDR2: SNHLY, FYNNEI. Trimming stripped 4 bases from V and 7 bases from J, with 8 bases between. The CDR3 runs 12 residues.

The chain employs TRBV12-3 or TRBV12-4 and TRBJ2-5; D remains unclear. The CDR3 covers 13 residues. The V and J ends lost 8 bases and 3 bases respectively, with 13 bases between them. The CDR3 sequence: CASRLPPKETQYF. The CDR3 bases are TGTGCCAGCCGACTCCCACCAAAAGAGACCCAGTACTTC.

This rearrangement joins TRBV29-1 to TRBJ2-1; D unclear. Germline assignment: CDR1 SQVTM and CDR2 ANQGSEA. Trimming shortened V by 7 bases and J by 9 bases, and 16 bases separated the two germline ends. The CDR3 spans 12 residues. This CDR3 reads CSAHPHASEQFF. For the CDR3, the DNA is TGCAGCGCCCACCCCCATGCCAGTGAGCAGTTCTTC.